Reported below is one TCR beta chain. Its antigen is unidentified. The V and J ends lost 9 bases and 0 bases respectively, with 20 bases between them. The CDR3 runs to 16 residues. Per germline, CDR1 SEHNR and CDR2 FQNEAQ (reference sequence). A single record per CDR3 protein comes from TCRdb applying MiXCR to the 5' RACE reads. The repertoire includes around 150,000 distinct CDR3 sequences, around 7.9% of them detected once, and about an eighth sits in the top ten. This specimen belongs to a study of CD8 T cells in ankylosing spondylitis. Study conclusions and caveats: It appeared that ankylosing spondylitis blood was characterized by a TCR beta motif of fewer than 10 highly homologous variants. Disease-linked clones bore a CD8+ phenotype, appearing relatively rarely in peripheral blood. Within matched ankylosing spondylitis synovial fluid, disease-linked clones were reportedly significantly enriched. Reactive arthritis synovial fluid and blood were previously reported to contain some motif variants.

This TCR derives from a female donor with ankylosing spondylitis or in good health (not recorded which). The specimen sequenced was blood, either unsorted or a sorted T cell fraction (not recorded which). The rearrangement links TRBV7-9 to TRBJ1-1; a possible D gene is TRBD1 (5 bases). The CDR3 loop reads CASSNRQNRVNTEAFF. DNA of the CDR3: TGTGCCAGTTCCAACCGACAGAATCGGGTGAACACTGAAGCTTTCTTT.